The rows below give T cell receptor beta chains drawn from one sample of a study of blood T cell repertoires in COVID-19. Assay used: immunoSEQ multiplex PCR; TCRdb lists only in-frame clones, some missing. The sample includes about 74,000 clones, roughly 88% of them seen just once. The material sequenced was peripheral blood. These receptors were taken from a woman at least 80 years old with active or convalescent COVID-19. Both conserved end residues are part of each CDR3. Each record gives: clone size, J gene, V gene, CDR3 protein. Rows give clone size only sometimes, using once, few, many, or a class for an expanded clone.

. | TRBJ2-5 | TRBV4-1 | CASSQETSGYETQYF
. | TRBJ1-3 | TRBV7-7 | CASSVGGTGNTIYF
. | TRBJ2-2 | TRBV11-3 | CASSLGRLAGGWNTGELFF
once | TRBJ1-5 | TRBV19 | CASAGQGIRGQPQHF
. | TRBJ1-5 | TRBV19 | CASSEASTRGNQPQHF
. | TRBJ2-1 | TRBV15 | CATRGRDAYAEQFF
. | TRBJ2-7 | TRBV21-1 | CASTTAVAGGSYEQYF
. | TRBJ1-4 | TRBV19 | CASSIYRGTNEKLFF
. | TRBJ2-7 | TRBV13 | CASSSWGVHYEQYF
. | TRBJ1-2 | TRBV2 | CASSPYGYTF
. | TRBJ2-2 | TRBV18 | CASSPLRSNTGELFF
. | TRBJ1-6 | TRBV11-2 | CASSLVSSLWNSPLHF
. | TRBJ2-6 | TRBV3-1/TRBV3-2 | CASSQEERLAGANVLTF
. | TRBJ2-7 | TRBV10-3 | CAIRNDSYEQYF